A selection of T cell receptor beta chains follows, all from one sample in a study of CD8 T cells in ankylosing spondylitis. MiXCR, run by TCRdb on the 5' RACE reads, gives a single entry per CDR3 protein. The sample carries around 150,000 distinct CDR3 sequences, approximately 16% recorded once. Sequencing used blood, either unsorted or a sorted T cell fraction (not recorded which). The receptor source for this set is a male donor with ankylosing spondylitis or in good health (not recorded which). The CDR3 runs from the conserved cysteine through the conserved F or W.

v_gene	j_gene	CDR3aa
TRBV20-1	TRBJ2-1	CSARTSGRSYNEQFF
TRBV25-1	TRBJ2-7	CASSELHRGDEQYF
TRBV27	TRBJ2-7	CASSRGYEQYF
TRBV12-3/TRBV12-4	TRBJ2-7	CASSPGTSGYEQYF
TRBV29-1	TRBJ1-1	CSVARQLGTEAFF
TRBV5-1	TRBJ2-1	CASSPLTNEQFF
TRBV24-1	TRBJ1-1	CATSQDTEAFF
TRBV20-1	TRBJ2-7	CSARAWGLAGQQYF
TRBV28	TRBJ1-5	CASSLSSLRGPDHSNQPQHF
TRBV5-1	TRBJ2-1	CASSLRLSNEQFF
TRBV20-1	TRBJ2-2	CSARVFGGLANTGELFF
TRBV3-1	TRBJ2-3	CASSRTFLDTQYF
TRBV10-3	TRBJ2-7	CAIRPGAGVDEQYF